This TCR beta chain was profiled in a study of spatial heterogeneity in lung cancer. At the level of the study: Median follow-up for sequenced PBMC samples was about two years after resection, when such samples existed.

This clonotype has more than one count but fewer than ten. Its antigen is unidentified. The study, taken as a whole, reports: Follow-up blood showed ubiquitous expanded tumor TCRs less than blood at resection did.

Between the trimmed V and J ends, which lost 2 bases and 1 base, there was a span of 18 bases. CDR1 and CDR2 (germline): MGHRA, YSYEKL. There are 18 residues in the CDR3. As to time point: blood at routine non-recurrence follow-up after resection. Extraction of whole RNA from tumor, nontumor lung or frozen PBMC preceded unsorted sequencing. All TCR cDNA molecules were individually tagged with a unique molecular identifier. TCRdb re-derived calls from the 5' RACE reads in MiXCR, one entry per CDR3 protein. The sample consists of about 87,000 distinct CDR3 sequences, around 19% of them appearing once. The sample was PBMCs, taken at follow-up. This TCR derives from a male donor with early-stage non-small cell lung cancer. The chain has TRBV4-1 and TRBJ1-5; no definite D call. The CDR3 DNA follows: TGCGCCAGCAGCCAACTACATACCGGACGGTGGAGCAATCAGCCCCAGCATTTT. Translating it yields CASSQLHTGRWSNQPQHF.